This TCR beta chain was documented in a study of CD8+ T cells in alopecia areata. Treatment of the sample: oral pan-JAK inhibitor, 5-10 mg twice daily. This clone turned up a few times. Per germline, CDR1 MNHEY and CDR2 SMNVEV (reference sequence). The V and J ends lost 3 bases and 2 bases, in that order; junction bases with no gene match: 3. The CDR3 extends over 14 amino acids. Investigators isolated RNA and reverse transcribed it into cDNA to act as the sequencing template. Using immunoSEQ multiplex PCR, the repertoire was profiled, and TCRdb retains in-frame clones only, with some absent. This table holds around 100,000 clones, 65% to 90% found once.

This TCR derives from a human donor with alopecia areata. The gene calls are TRBV27 and TRBJ2-5; 7 bases align to TRBD2. The sequences come from CD8+ T cells sorted from blood, collected at approximately week 30, from a patient treated with tofacitinib. CDR3 bases: TGTGCCAGCAGTTTCTTCGGGGGGCAAGAGACCCAGTACTTC. Its protein is CASSFFGGQETQYF.